A selection of T cell receptor beta chains follows, all from one sample in a study of cytomegalovirus exposure and HLA in healthy donors. Here immunoSEQ multiplex PCR was the method, and the copy in TCRdb shows in-frame clones only, minus some. The profile shows more than 200,000 clones, 60% to 80% of them singletons. Sample: PBMCs. These receptors were obtained from a young man in good health and CMV-seronegative. CDR3s include the opening cysteine and the closing phenylalanine or tryptophan. The order of the fields is V gene, J gene, CDR3 protein.

>TRBV27|TRBJ1-1
CASSLWPSGLWEAFF
>TRBV30|TRBJ1-2
CAWSAGGAGGYTF
>TRBV11-3|TRBJ2-2
CASSLGPSLAGLGELFF
>TRBV7-2|TRBJ1-2
CASSFFGAGRQGANGYTF
>TRBV5-4|TRBJ2-5
CASSSTRADETQYF
>TRBV7-9|-
CASSFGDYEQYF
>TRBV6-1|TRBJ2-1
CASSEEEGAPYNEQFF
>TRBV27|TRBJ1-1
CASSWGLGNTEAFF
>TRBV7-9|TRBJ2-2
CASSPLGLKPGELFF
>TRBV7-2|TRBJ2-1
CASSHRDRGIYNEQFF
>TRBV28|TRBJ1-5
CASSKGGAYQPQHF
>TRBV6-1|TRBJ1-1
CASSGQTGNAEAFF
>TRBV27|TRBJ1-4
CASSSGVSEKLFF
>TRBV6-5|TRBJ1-1
CASSLQYNTEAFF
>TRBV14|TRBJ2-7
CASSGGPGTSGFEQYF
>TRBV5-1|TRBJ2-7
CASSASGTGPYEQYF
>TRBV4-1|TRBJ2-7
CASSHPGKSSYEQYF
>TRBV5-1|TRBJ2-7
CASSSGGLGSYEQYF
>TRBV4-3|TRBJ2-1
CASSQDRAGNEQFF
>TRBV4-2|TRBJ2-5
CASSQDRDSNRGQYF
>TRBV20-1|TRBJ2-5
CSAPNPLSQYF
>TRBV7-9|TRBJ1-5
CASSLSDINQPQHF
>TRBV28|TRBJ2-5
CASSLTGRGQETQYF
>TRBV7-8|TRBJ2-7
CASSQGGRTVSYEQYF
>TRBV29-1|TRBJ1-1
CSVPWAGGIDTEAFF
>TRBV6-5|TRBJ2-7
CASSSPRLAGLEQYF
>TRBV2|TRBJ1-5
CASTPQGYQPQHF
>TRBV11-3|TRBJ2-1
CASSLEAGYGNEQFF
>TRBV6-5|TRBJ1-1
CASRGGYAEAFF
>TRBV10-3|TRBJ2-7
CAISAGNFASYEQYF
>TRBV5-1|TRBJ1-1
CASSYGQGTEAFF
>TRBV28|TRBJ2-1
CASSPEWAGRYNEQFF
>TRBV6-5|TRBJ1-4
CASRDSTTNEKLFF
>TRBV28|TRBJ2-7
CASRRDYEQYF
>TRBV27|TRBJ2-7
CASSLGGDPYEQYF
>TRBV19|TRBJ1-1
CASRKTGLNTEAFF
>TRBV29-1|TRBJ2-7
CSVAGSHYYEQYF
>TRBV28|TRBJ1-1
CASIYSGGGSEAFF